This T cell receptor beta chain was sequenced for a study of shared clonotypes between healthy human individuals. V was cut by 2 bases and J by 4 bases, with 15 bases left in between. The CDR3 consists of 16 residues. The germline V gene has CDR1 SNHLY and CDR2 FYNNEI. Overall study findings and caveats: Tissue TCR repertoires likely differ from these blood-only repertoires.

Worth noting for this clone: Its antigen is not identified.

Researchers divided each subset's genomic DNA evenly across several immunoSEQ plates. Sequencing was performed with immunoSEQ multiplex PCR; in TCRdb, only in-frame clones are kept and a portion is missing. The sample carries around 500,000 clones, 76% recorded once. Donors, healthy HIV-negative adults, lacked recent acute infections or vaccinations. J is TRBJ1-3 and V is TRBV2; D possibly corresponds to TRBD1 (5 bases). The TCR originated in a woman in her thirties or forties in good health. Some clones in this sample may be carry-over from other donors' samples. The specimen was PBMCs. The CDR3 nucleotides read TGTGCCAGCAGTGAACTTCATACAGGCTCGGGAAACACCATATATTTT. Translating it yields CASSELHTGSGNTIYF.